This T cell receptor (beta chain) derives from a study of shared clonotypes between healthy human individuals. CDR3 length: 15 amino acids. Trimming cost V 6 bases and J 4 bases; bases outside gene matches: 8. Germline assignment: CDR1 ENHRY and CDR2 SYGVKD. Generated by immunoSEQ multiplex PCR, the TCRdb table keeps only in-frame clones and is missing some. The sample lists some 2,400,000 clones; 90% to 96% were seen once. This TCR was recovered from a man aged 18-30 years in good health. The sequencing input was naive CD4+ T cells sorted from blood. Subset of the sample: CD45RA+ positively selected. The rearrangement joins TRBV10-3 to TRBJ1-1; 10 nucleotides agree with TRBD1. The CDR3 coding sequence is TGTGCCATCAGAAACGGGACAGGGGTTGGCACTGAAGCTTTCTTT. Residues: CAIRNGTGVGTEAFF.